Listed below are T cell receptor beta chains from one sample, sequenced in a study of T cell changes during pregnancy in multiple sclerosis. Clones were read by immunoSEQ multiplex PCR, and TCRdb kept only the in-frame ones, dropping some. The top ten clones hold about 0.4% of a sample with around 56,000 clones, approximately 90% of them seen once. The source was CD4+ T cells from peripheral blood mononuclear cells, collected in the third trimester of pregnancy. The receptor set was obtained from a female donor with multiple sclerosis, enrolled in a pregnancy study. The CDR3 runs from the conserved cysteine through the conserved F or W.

cdr3_aa: CASSLLSSNEKLFF
j_call: TRBJ1-4
v_call: TRBV7-2

cdr3_aa: CSVQRQATEAFF
j_call: TRBJ1-1
v_call: TRBV29-1

cdr3_aa: CASLLQGKGQPQHF
j_call: TRBJ1-5
v_call: TRBV2

cdr3_aa: CASSLRLSPWANTEAFF
j_call: TRBJ1-1
v_call: TRBV27

cdr3_aa: CASDKTGENTEAFF
j_call: TRBJ1-1
v_call: TRBV2

cdr3_aa: CASSLLGDSNQPQHF
j_call: TRBJ1-5
v_call: TRBV7-8

cdr3_aa: CASSDNNLRDRSSYEQYF
j_call: TRBJ2-7
v_call: TRBV5-4

cdr3_aa: CASSPSKETQYF
j_call: TRBJ2-5
v_call: TRBV13

cdr3_aa: CASSLDAGSPNEQFF
j_call: TRBJ2-1
v_call: TRBV7-2

cdr3_aa: CASTSTANYGYTF
j_call: TRBJ1-2
v_call: TRBV19

cdr3_aa: CASSPLSSSYNEQFF
j_call: TRBJ2-1
v_call: TRBV11-2

cdr3_aa: CASSPRGRVDGYTF
j_call: TRBJ1-2
v_call: TRBV18